This record concerns one T cell receptor (beta chain) sequence. No antigen is known for it. The sample originates from a study of Ad26.COV2.S vaccination and SARS-CoV-2 variants. Study-level background: Each vaccinee took Ad26.COV2.S intramuscularly, once or twice 56 days apart.

Method: immunoSEQ multiplex PCR; TCRdb's copy keeps in-frame clones and lacks some. The top ten clones hold about 5.4% of a sample with 300,000 to 350,000 clones, 90% of them seen once. V was clipped by 0 bases and J by 0 bases, with 12 bases between them. The CDR3 loop spans 17 amino acids. The germline V gene has CDR1 KGHSH and CDR2 LQKENI. Treatment denoted: approximately 18 received Ad26.COV2.S at low or high dose, single or two shots; about 5 received placebo; per-sample allocation not given. Specimens were obtained on day 63 following the first vaccine or placebo injection. Study-level findings and limits: Those who received the vaccine showed greater spike-specific TCR breadth than those given placebo. Across vaccine and placebo recipients, the breadth of non-spike TCRs was similar.

The sequencing used peripheral blood, collected in a trial of Ad26.COV2.S vaccine versus placebo. The rearrangement uses TRBV18 and TRBJ2-1; D may be TRBD2 (5 bases). The TCR sequence derives from a person between 18 and 65 years old who received the Ad26.COV2.S COVID-19 vaccine or a placebo. The CDR3 DNA sequence: TGTGCCAGCTCACCACCCGTAGGTGGGAGCTCCTACAATGAGCAGTTCTTC. It is translated as CASSPPVGGSSYNEQFF.